The 5 T cell receptor beta chains below come from one sample, sequenced in a study of HIV-infected patients and healthy controls. Whole blood was used without fractionation, so all unsorted peripheral T cells were included. About 550 ng RNA was reverse transcribed with alpha and beta constant-region primers. Each of the alpha and beta chains got its own library through chain-specific third strand synthesis with indices. TCRdb fed the 5' RACE reads into MiXCR, producing one record per CDR3 protein. The sample comprises about 19,000 distinct CDR3 sequences, almost 9% of which are singletons, and 2.6% rests with the top ten. The sequenced material came from blood. The receptors originated from an adult in good health.

The chain employs TRBV7-9 and TRBJ2-3, with 8 bases fitting TRBD2. V shed 5 bases and J 0 bases; nucleotides not matched to a gene: 4. CDR3 length: 15 amino acids. CDR1 is SEHNR and CDR2 is FQNEAQ in the germline V gene (reference sequence). CDR3 sequence: CASSARLASTDTQYF. CDR3 nucleotide sequence: TGTGCCAGCAGCGCCAGACTAGCGAGCACAGATACGCAGTATTTT.

Judged by abundance, this clonotype is medium-sized. J is TRBJ1-1 and V is TRBV10-3; 7 bases match TRBD1. Germline V lookup: CDR1 ENHRY, CDR2 SYGVKD. This CDR3 region has 15 residues. The ends lost 3 bases at V and 1 base at J; junction bases unmatched: 5. CDR3 sequence: CAISEQGRSNTEAFF. CDR3 bases: TGTGCCATCAGTGAACAGGGGCGCTCGAACACTGAAGCTTTCTTT.

Many counts were recorded for this clonotype. The chain is built from TRBV29-1 and TRBJ2-6, with D unresolved. In germline, CDR1 is SQVTM, CDR2 ANQGSEA. V was pared by 4 bases and J by 0 bases, with 4 bases between. This CDR3 is built from 13 residues. Here the CDR3 DNA reads TGCAGCGTTGTTCCCTCTGGGGCCAACGTCCTGACTTTC. It specifies CSVVPSGANVLTF.

This clonotype was found many times. This chain uses TRBV15 with TRBJ2-3; D remains ambiguous. The CDR3 consists of 13 residues. Trimming took 8 bases from V and 0 from J, leaving 9 bases between them. CDR1 is LNHNV, CDR2 YYDKDF, per germline (reference sequence). The CDR3 coding sequence is TGTGCCACCGAACGGGCTAGCACAGATACGCAGTATTTT. This sequence encodes CATERASTDTQYF.

This clonotype was found many times. V usage is TRBV27 and J usage is TRBJ2-5, with 11 nucleotides matching TRBD2. The germline V gene has CDR1 MNHEY and CDR2 SMNVEV (reference sequence). The CDR3 runs 18 residues. The J segment lost 4 bases and the V segment lost 1 base, leaving 11 bases of the junction unmatched. CDR3 sequence: CASSLWASGGNRRETQYF. In DNA form, the CDR3 reads TGTGCCAGCAGTTTATGGGCTAGCGGGGGGAACCGACGAGAGACCCAGTACTTC.